The source of this T cell receptor (beta chain) is a study of shared clonotypes between healthy human individuals. Profiling relied on immunoSEQ multiplex PCR, and the TCRdb table lists in-frame clones only, not all of them. The data show about 1 million clones, around 75% seen once. Germline assignment: CDR1 SGHNT and CDR2 YYREEE (reference sequence). Trimming took 4 bases from V and 2 from J; bases not matched to a gene: 7. The CDR3 spans 17 residues. The clonotype comes from a man in his late teens or twenties in good health. The chain uses TRBV5-4 and TRBJ2-3; TRBD2 agrees at 13 bases. The sample taken for sequencing was memory CD4+ T cells sorted from blood. Documented subset: CD45RA-negative fraction. The CDR3 region has the DNA TGTGCCAGCAGCCCCCCGGGACTAGCGGGACACACAGATACGCAGTATTTT. Protein sequence: CASSPPGLAGHTDTQYF.